The 20 T cell receptor beta chains in this list originate from one sample, sequenced in a study of blood T cell repertoires in COVID-19 (TCRdb year 2020). The library was produced with the immunoSEQ multiplex PCR assay. The source is immuneACCESS, and TCRdb retained only in-frame sequences with V and J called. Part of the clones is not carried over; for the studies checked, unresolved V genes explain less than half of this, and the remainder is unexplained. For this sample there are roughly 300,000 clones; about nine tenths appear just once. The ten largest clones add up to around 2.2% of the sample. The sequenced material came from peripheral blood. All receptors derive from a young woman with COVID-19, enrolled during active disease.

This chain joins TRBV3-1 (or the pseudogene TRBV3-2) and TRBJ2-7; 7 positions match TRBD1. CDR1 and CDR2 from the germline V gene are LGHDT and YNNKEL (reference sequence). The CDR3 is 14 amino acids. V trimming: 1 base; J trimming: 3 bases; junction bases outside the gene matches: 3. The CDR3 spells CASSQGRDSYEQYF. The CDR3 coding sequence is TGTGCCAGCAGCCAAGGCCGGGACAGCTACGAGCAGTACTTC.

The chain is built from TRBV27 and TRBJ1-6; D remains ambiguous. Germline assignment: CDR1 MNHEY and CDR2 SMNVEV (reference sequence). The length of the CDR3 is 13 residues. V was shortened by 5 bases and J by 8 bases, with 10 bases between the two germline ends. In nucleotides, the CDR3 is TGTGCCAGCAGTCAGAGGAGGGATTCACCCCTCCACTTT. This translates into CASSQRRDSPLHF.

V usage is TRBV11-2 and J usage is TRBJ2-5; 10 bases are shared with TRBD2. From germline, CDR1 is SGHAT and CDR2 FQNNGV. Germline trimming cut 2 bases from V and 6 bases from J; bases unmatched to any gene: 6. The length of the CDR3 is 15 residues. The CDR3 loop reads CASSLRASGGQTQYF. The CDR3 DNA reads TGTGCCAGCAGCTTACGGGCTAGCGGGGGTCAGACCCAGTACTTC.

This chain uses TRBV6-5 with TRBJ1-1; the D is unclear. This CDR3 region has 12 residues. V lost 6 bases and J lost 2, with 7 bases in between. From germline, CDR1 is MNHEY and CDR2 SVGAGI. CDR3 loop: CASREGNTEAFF. CDR3 nucleotides: TGTGCCAGCAGGGAGGGAAACACTGAAGCTTTCTTT.

The rearrangement uses TRBV18 and TRBJ1-1; D might be TRBD1 (5 bases). Germline assignment: CDR1 KGHSH and CDR2 LQKENI. Trimming took 3 bases from V and 6 from J, leaving 17 bases between them. The CDR3 loop spans 15 amino acids. For the CDR3, the DNA is TGTGCCAGCTCACCGCAGAAGACAGCTCTATCTGAAGCTTTCTTT. Its protein product is CASSPQKTALSEAFF.

The chain carries TRBV9 and TRBJ1-2; D may be TRBD1 (5 bases). CDR1 and CDR2 (germline): SGDLS, YYNGEE. This CDR3 has 13 residues. Trimming removed 1 base from V and 5 bases from J, with 9 bases in between. CDR3 DNA: TGTGCCAGCAGCGTATCTTCAGGGTATGGCTACACCTTC. Its protein product is CASSVSSGYGYTF.

This chain uses TRBV28 with TRBJ1-1; TRBD1 matches 7 bases. CDR1 MDHEN and CDR2 SYDVKM come from the germline V gene. The CDR3 totals 14 residues. J was trimmed by 3 bases and V by 2 bases; bases with no gene match: 3. CDR3 coding DNA: TGTGCCAGCAGTTTAGTGACAGGGCACACTGAAGCTTTCTTT. Translated, it gives CASSLVTGHTEAFF.

This sequence joins TRBV20-1 and TRBJ1-2, with 9 bases aligning to TRBD1. Losses at the gene ends were 6 bases for V and 10 bases for J; bases not matched to a gene: 6. Germline V gene data show CDR1 as DFQATT and CDR2 as SNEGSKA (reference sequence). This CDR3 is 11 amino acids long. The CDR3 loop reads CSARDREVYTF. The DNA of the CDR3 is TGCAGTGCGCGGGACAGGGAAGTCTACACCTTC.

This clone is a singleton in its sample. This chain connects TRBV3-1 (or the pseudogene TRBV3-2) to TRBJ1-3; 8 positions match TRBD1. The J segment lost 4 bases and the V segment lost 0 bases, leaving 2 bases of the junction unmatched. Germline CDR1 LGHDT, CDR2 YNNKEL (reference sequence). The CDR3 is 15 residues long. Here the CDR3 reads CASSQDRTGGNTIYF. The CDR3 DNA reads as TGTGCCAGCAGCCAAGATAGGACAGGGGGAAACACCATATATTTT.

The J gene is TRBJ1-1, the V gene TRBV25-1; 10 nucleotides line up with TRBD1. Losses at the gene ends were 6 bases for V and 5 bases for J; bases not matched to a gene: 12. The germline CDR1 and CDR2 sequences are MGHDK and SYGVNS. The CDR3 has 16 amino acids. The CDR3 DNA sequence: TGTGCCAGCAGCATAGCCGGGACAGGGGTAGTAACTGAAGCTTTCTTT. As protein: CASSIAGTGVVTEAFF.

The table lists this clone with a count of one. The J gene is TRBJ2-1, the V gene TRBV9, with 14 bases that match TRBD2. The ends lost 3 bases at V and 8 bases at J; junction bases unmatched: 7. Germline V lookup: CDR1 SGDLS, CDR2 YYNGEE. The CDR3 runs 16 residues. The CDR3 reads CASSAGLAGALDEQFF. CDR3 in DNA: TGTGCCAGCAGCGCGGGACTAGCGGGAGCTCTCGATGAGCAGTTCTTC.

The V gene is TRBV5-1, the J gene TRBJ2-3; TRBD1 matches 8 bases. The CDR3 spans 17 residues. Per germline, CDR1 SGHRS and CDR2 YFSETQ. Trimming took 0 bases from V and 1 from J; bases not matched to a gene: 7. CDR3 nucleotides: TGCGCCAGCAGCTTGGCCAGGCAGGGGGCCGGCACAGATACGCAGTATTTT. Protein sequence: CASSLARQGAGTDTQYF.

The gene calls are TRBV5-8 and TRBJ1-5; 7 bases agree with TRBD1. V trimming: 1 base; J trimming: 4 bases; junction bases outside the gene matches: 14. This CDR3 has 18 amino acids. The germline V gene has CDR1 SGHTS and CDR2 YDEGEE. CDR3 in DNA: TGTGCCAGCAGCTTGAGTGTGGGTGCAGGGGGATTAAATCAGCCCCAGCATTTT. This translates into CASSLSVGAGGLNQPQHF.

V and J are TRBV11-2 and TRBJ1-5; a possible D gene is TRBD1 (5 bases). This CDR3 has 15 amino acids. Germline V gene lookup returns CDR1 SGHAT and CDR2 FQNNGV. The V end lost 2 bases, the J end lost 6 bases, and 14 bases lay between the germline ends. The CDR3 nucleotides read TGTGCCAGCAGCTTACAGGGAACACCCGGTCAGCCCCAGCATTTT. Translating it yields CASSLQGTPGQPQHF.

The genes are TRBV19 and TRBJ1-1; no reliable D call. Trimming took 5 bases from V and 9 from J, leaving 16 bases between them. Germline V gene data show CDR1 as LNHDA and CDR2 as SQIVND (reference sequence). CDR3 size: 13 residues. The CDR3 loop is CASSAQREGKAFF. Here the CDR3 DNA reads TGTGCCAGTAGTGCCCAGAGGGAGGGAAAAGCTTTCTTT.

The CDR3 is CASSTGTVDRYGYTF. DNA of the CDR3: TGCGCCAGCAGCACCGGGACAGTGGACCGATATGGCTACACCTTC. The rearrangement uses TRBV5-1 and TRBJ1-2; 7 nucleotides line up with TRBD1. This CDR3 has 15 amino acids. Per germline, CDR1 SGHRS and CDR2 YFSETQ. V dropped 4 bases and J dropped 5; count of bases not matched to a gene: 11.

The CDR3: CASSRYRTGLFYGYTF. The DNA for the CDR3 is TGTGCCAGCAGCCGCTACCGGACAGGGCTCTTCTATGGCTACACCTTC. V usage is TRBV14 and J usage is TRBJ1-2, with TRBD1 matching 8 bases. The germline V gene encodes CDR1 SGHDN and CDR2 FVKESK. Germline trimming cut 4 bases from V and 4 bases from J; bases unmatched to any gene: 11. The CDR3 sequence is 16 residues long.

The gene calls are TRBV30 and TRBJ1-4; possible D gene TRBD1, 6 bases. This CDR3 spans 18 amino acids. CDR1 and CDR2 from the germline V gene are GTSNPN and SVGIG (reference sequence). Trimming cost V 5 bases and J 0 bases, with 22 bases left between them. The chain's CDR3 is CAWGPAQGWPSTNEKLFF. CDR3 sequence (DNA): TGTGCCTGGGGACCAGCACAGGGTTGGCCCTCAACTAATGAAAAACTGTTTTTT.

This chain connects TRBV7-9 to TRBJ2-3; TRBD2 matches 9 bases. Trimming at V came to 1 base and at J to 2 bases, leaving 4 bases not matched to a gene. The CDR3 covers 16 residues. The germline V gene has CDR1 SEHNR and CDR2 FQNEAQ (reference sequence). CDR3 loop: CASSLGREGPTDTQYF. The CDR3 bases are TGTGCCAGCAGCTTAGGGCGGGAGGGCCCCACAGATACGCAGTATTTT.

The chain employs TRBV19 and TRBJ1-2; 9 bases align to TRBD1. This CDR3 has 15 amino acids. V lost 7 bases to trimming and J lost 3 bases; unmatched junction nucleotides: 9. Germline CDR1 reads LNHDA; CDR2 reads SQIVND (reference sequence). CDR3 region: CASTGQGRGDYGYTF. DNA for the CDR3: TGTGCCAGTACGGGACAGGGTAGGGGGGACTATGGCTACACCTTC.